Each of the 28 T cell receptor beta chains below was sequenced from the same sample in a study of cytomegalovirus exposure and HLA in healthy donors. PCR used 60 Vbeta primers and 13 Jbeta primers. The protocol was immunoSEQ multiplex PCR, while the TCRdb copy is restricted to in-frame clones and leaves out a portion. The sample carries about 140,000 clones, roughly three quarters recorded once. Sequencing was carried out using PBMCs. These receptors all come from a man aged 40-55 years in good health and CMV-seronegative.

The chain combines TRBV19 with TRBJ2-5; the match to TRBD2 covers 8 bases. The germline V gene has CDR1 LNHDA and CDR2 SQIVND (reference sequence). This CDR3 spans 15 amino acids. Trimming removed 3 bases from V and 4 bases from J; junction bases left unmatched: 7. The DNA for the CDR3 is TGTGCCAGTAGTATCGCCGGGGGGGCCGGAGAGACCCAGTACTTC. This encodes CASSIAGGAGETQYF.

This chain uses TRBV2 with TRBJ2-5, with 8 bases aligning to TRBD1. The CDR3 contains 13 residues. Germline-derived CDR1 and CDR2 are SNHLY and FYNNEI. V was pared by 8 bases and J by 7 bases, with 9 bases of the junction left unmatched. CDR3 sequence: CASAWTGIGTQYF. CDR3 sequence (DNA): TGTGCCAGCGCTTGGACAGGGATTGGGACCCAGTACTTC. The whole variable domain, filled in from reference TRBV2 and TRBJ2-5, reads EPEVTQTPSHQVTQMGQEVILRCVPISNHLYFYWYRQILGQKVEFLVSFYNNEISEKSEIFDDQFSVERPDGSNFTLKIRSTKLEDSAMYFCASAWTGIGTQYFGPGTRLLVL.

The chain couples TRBV7-2 to TRBJ1-3, with D maybe TRBD1 (6 bases). This CDR3 contains 15 residues. Germline V gene sequence: CDR1 SGHTA, CDR2 FQGNSA. The ends were cut back, 5 bases at V and 3 bases at J, with 14 bases in the middle. CDR3 nucleotides: TGTGCCAGCAGCCAGGACAGAAACTTTGGAAACACCATATATTTT. Translating it yields CASSQDRNFGNTIYF.

J is TRBJ1-1 and V is TRBV6-5; TRBD1 is a possible D gene (5 bases). This CDR3 comprises 15 residues. Trimming stripped 2 bases from V and 0 bases from J, with 10 bases between. CDR1 and CDR2 (germline): MNHEY, SVGAGI. The chain's CDR3 is CASSYGRQLNTEAFF. DNA of the CDR3: TGTGCCAGCAGTTACGGGCGACAGTTGAACACTGAAGCTTTCTTT.

This chain connects TRBV19 to TRBJ2-7, with D perhaps matching TRBD1 (6 bases). Germline V CDR1 and CDR2: LNHDA, SQIVND (reference sequence). V was trimmed by 3 bases and J by 1 base, leaving 13 bases between them. The CDR3 is made up of 15 amino acids. CDR3 loop: CASSMGTSLSYEQYF. Written as DNA, the CDR3 is TGTGCCAGTAGTATGGGGACAAGCCTTTCCTACGAGCAGTACTTC.

The chain is built from TRBV30 and TRBJ2-3; TRBD2 matches at 10 bases. Germline CDR1 is GTSNPN and CDR2 is SVGIG (reference sequence). There are 18 residues in the CDR3. The trim removed 0 bases at V and 2 bases at J, leaving 11 bases unmatched. The CDR3 reads CAWSVWGLAGEFTDTQYF. CDR3 coding DNA: TGTGCCTGGAGTGTCTGGGGTCTAGCGGGAGAATTCACAGATACGCAGTATTTT.

The rearrangement uses TRBV28 and TRBJ1-5; perhaps TRBD1 as D (5 bases). V lost 7 bases to trimming and J lost 0 bases, with 10 bases between them. The CDR3 runs to 14 residues. Germline V CDR1 and CDR2: MDHEN, SYDVKM. The CDR3 spells CASTRGGSNQPQHF. CDR3 DNA: TGTGCCAGCACCCGGGGGGGTAGCAATCAGCCCCAGCATTTT.

CDR3 in amino acids: CASSQDRRPGRSLYGYTF. Written as DNA, the CDR3 is TGCGCCAGCAGCCAAGACCGCCGCCCGGGAAGGAGCCTCTATGGCTACACCTTC. This chain joins TRBV4-3 and TRBJ1-2; D not certain. Germline V lookup: CDR1 LGHNA, CDR2 YSLEER. The CDR3 runs to 18 residues. Trimming pared 0 bases from V and 4 bases from J, leaving 21 bases between.

This clone was found once. V gene TRBV11-3 combines with J gene TRBJ1-1, with 10 nucleotides matching TRBD1. The CDR3 spans 16 residues. V was pared by 4 bases and J by 5 bases, with 10 bases of the junction left unmatched. From germline, CDR1 is SGHNT and CDR2 YENEEA. As DNA, the CDR3 is TGTGCCAGCAGCTCTTCAGGGACAGGGGTGGAAACTGAAGCTTTCTTT. It translates to CASSSSGTGVETEAFF.

This clone turned up a few times. The chain recombines TRBV7-2 with TRBJ2-7, with 13 bases matching TRBD2. CDR1 SGHTA and CDR2 FQGNSA come from the germline V gene. Trimming at V came to 3 bases and at J to 5 bases, leaving 7 bases not matched to a gene. The CDR3 spans 16 residues. The CDR3 DNA is TGTGCCAGCAGCTTCACTAGCGGGGGGGCCTGGAACGAGCAGTACTTC. Encoded protein: CASSFTSGGAWNEQYF.

The chain has TRBV19 and TRBJ1-1; possible D gene TRBD1, 6 bases. The CDR3 spans 14 residues. Trimming cost V 3 bases and J 1 base, with 9 bases left between them. Germline loops: CDR1 LNHDA, CDR2 SQIVND (reference sequence). The CDR3 nucleotides read TGTGCCAGTAGTATCGACAGGACGAACACTGAAGCTTTCTTT. Its protein product is CASSIDRTNTEAFF.

The chain joins TRBV25-1 to TRBJ2-5; maybe TRBD2 (6 bases). Trimming removed 6 bases at V and 7 bases at J, with 15 bases between. The CDR3 is 13 residues long. Germline V gene data show CDR1 as MGHDK and CDR2 as SYGVNS. The CDR3 DNA sequence: TGTGCCAGCAGATCGGAGGGCCCGGGGACCCAGTACTTC. This codes for CASRSEGPGTQYF.

The CDR3 reads CASTFDRNYGYTF. In nucleotides, the CDR3 is TGTGCCAGCACCTTTGACAGGAACTATGGCTACACCTTC. This chain joins TRBV5-4 and TRBJ1-2; maybe TRBD1 (6 bases). Germline lookup yields CDR1 SGHNT and CDR2 YYREEE (reference sequence). This CDR3 has 13 amino acids. V gave up 6 bases and J gave up 2 bases, with 11 bases separating them.

This sequence joins TRBV7-9 and TRBJ2-5, with a tentative D call TRBD1 (5 bases). Germline assignment: CDR1 SEHNR and CDR2 FQNEAQ (reference sequence). This CDR3 is built from 15 residues. V lost 5 bases and J 0 bases, leaving 13 bases between the germline ends. DNA of the CDR3: TGTGCCAGCAGCGCGCGCCGACAGTACCAAGAGACCCAGTACTTC. Protein: CASSARRQYQETQYF.

The chain combines TRBV25-1 with TRBJ1-4, with D unresolved. CDR1 and CDR2 (germline): MGHDK, SYGVNS. The V gene lost 5 bases and the J gene lost 9 bases, with 13 bases spanning the gap. The CDR3 contains 13 residues. In DNA form, the CDR3 reads TGTGCCAGCAGTCAGAATGAATTTAAAAAACTGTTTTTT. Protein product: CASSQNEFKKLFF. Supplemented by reference TRBV25-1 and TRBJ1-4, the full variable domain reads EADIYQTPRYLVIGTGKKITLECSQTMGHDKMYWYQQDPGMELHLIHYSYGVNSTEKGDLSSESTVSRIRTEHFPLTLESARPSHTSQYLCASSQNEFKKLFFGSGTQLSVL.

The chain employs TRBV4-3 and TRBJ2-5; D perhaps matches TRBD1 (8 bases). Trimming shortened V by 0 bases and J by 3 bases, and 14 bases separated the two germline ends. The CDR3 covers 16 residues. CDR1 is LGHNA, CDR2 YSLEER, per germline. Written as DNA, the CDR3 is TGCGCCAGCAGCCAAGAGATAACAGGGGGGGAAGAGACCCAGTACTTC. Translation: CASSQEITGGEETQYF.

This clone occurred a few times. The chain recombines TRBV7-3 with TRBJ2-5, with TRBD2 matching 7 bases. The ends lost 5 bases at V and 5 bases at J; junction bases unmatched: 8. The CDR3 extends over 14 amino acids. Looked up from germline, CDR1 is SGHTA and CDR2 is FQGTGA. CDR3 DNA: TGTGCCAGCAGCCGAGCGGGATCCGGGGAGACCCAGTACTTC. The encoded protein is CASSRAGSGETQYF.

The chain uses TRBV27 and TRBJ2-2; TRBD2 is a possible D gene (5 bases). With 7 bases removed from V and 2 bases from J, the gap between germline ends came to 8 bases. This CDR3 has 13 amino acids. Germline CDR1 and CDR2: MNHEY and SMNVEV (reference sequence). Written as DNA, the CDR3 is TGTGCCAGCATGGGGAGAAACACCGGGGAGCTGTTTTTT. Translating it yields CASMGRNTGELFF.

The rearrangement links TRBV6-5 to TRBJ1-3; D perhaps matches TRBD1 (5 bases). V was pared by 6 bases and J by 0 bases, with 12 bases between. Germline values: CDR1 MNHEY, CDR2 SVGAGI. This CDR3 is built from 15 residues. This CDR3 is CASSTDGGSGNTIYF. CDR3 nucleotide sequence: TGTGCCAGCAGCACCGACGGGGGCTCTGGAAACACCATATATTTT.

V is TRBV30 and J is TRBJ1-3; no reliable D call. This CDR3 comprises 13 residues. CDR1 is GTSNPN and CDR2 is SVGIG in the germline V gene (reference sequence). Trimming removed 4 bases from V and 3 bases from J, with 10 bases in between. DNA for the CDR3: TGTGCCTGGATGGGAGGGAATGGAAACACCATATATTTT. Amino acids: CAWMGGNGNTIYF.

This chain connects TRBV19 to TRBJ1-1; D not resolved. Trimming took off 7 bases at V and 3 bases at J, with 15 bases between the two ends. Germline assignment: CDR1 LNHDA and CDR2 SQIVND (reference sequence). The CDR3 consists of 14 residues. CDR3 sequence reads: CASISAGGDTEAFF. The CDR3 coding sequence is TGTGCCAGTATTAGCGCGGGAGGTGACACTGAAGCTTTCTTT. The full variable domain, with the rest looked up from reference TRBV19 and TRBJ1-1, is DGGITQSPKYLFRKEGQNVTLSCEQNLNHDAMYWYRQDPGQGLRLIYYSQIVNDFQKGDIAEGYSVSREKKESFPLTVTSAQKNPTAFYLCASISAGGDTEAFFGQGTRLTVV.

This clone showed up just a few times. Its ends do not fully match the called genes, so a read error is possible. The rearrangement joins TRBV29-1 to TRBJ2-1; no clear D gene. CDR1 is SQVTM, CDR2 ANQGSEA, per germline. The CDR3 contains 13 residues. DNA for the CDR3: TGCAGCATTGAACCGGTCCGCGACAATGAGCAGTTCTTC. Protein sequence: CSIEPVRDNEQFF.

The genes are TRBV27 and TRBJ2-3; D not resolved. Germline V gene lookup returns CDR1 MNHEY and CDR2 SMNVEV (reference sequence). Trimming shortened V by 3 bases and J by 0 bases, and 10 bases separated the two germline ends. The CDR3 runs to 15 residues. The CDR3 nucleotides are TGTGCCAGCAGTTTCACCAGGTATAGCACAGATACGCAGTATTTT. Translating gives CASSFTRYSTDTQYF.

CDR3 protein: CASSLRGGGTEAFF. CDR3 nucleotides: TGTGCCAGCAGTCTCCGGGGAGGTGGCACTGAAGCTTTCTTT. This chain links TRBV6-5 with TRBJ1-1; D unresolved. The CDR3 loop spans 14 amino acids. Between the trimmed V and J ends, which lost 5 bases and 4 bases, there was a span of 14 bases. The germline V gene encodes CDR1 MNHEY and CDR2 SVGAGI.

The J gene is TRBJ2-7, the V gene TRBV5-4; TRBD1 is a possible D gene (6 bases). CDR1 and CDR2 from the germline V gene are SGHNT and YYREEE (reference sequence). The V gene lost 4 bases and the J gene lost 2 bases, with 13 bases spanning the gap. This CDR3 region has 14 residues. The CDR3 DNA follows: TGTGCCAGCAGCCCTAGACAGGACCCCTACGAGCAGTACTTC. Its translation: CASSPRQDPYEQYF.

The V call is TRBV6-6, the J call TRBJ2-1; 12 bases line up with TRBD2. CDR1 is MNHNY, CDR2 SVGAGI, per germline (reference sequence). Trimming at V came to 5 bases and at J to 7 bases, leaving 9 bases not matched to a gene. The CDR3 totals 16 residues. CDR3 in amino acids: CASSPRLAGVRNEQFF. In nucleotides, the CDR3 is TGTGCCAGCAGTCCCAGACTAGCGGGAGTGAGGAATGAGCAGTTCTTC.

The rearrangement joins TRBV7-2 to TRBJ2-3; no clear D gene. Deletions cut 1 base from V and 1 base from J, with 9 bases between. This CDR3 has 15 amino acids. CDR1 is SGHTA and CDR2 is FQGNSA in the germline V gene. The chain's CDR3 is CASSLGLTRTDTQYF. CDR3 nucleotides: TGTGCCAGCAGCTTAGGGCTGACTCGCACAGATACGCAGTATTTT.

The chain uses TRBV11-3 and TRBJ2-7, with 9 bases lining up with TRBD1. J gave up 4 bases and V 0 bases, and 7 bases lay outside the gene matches. This CDR3 region has 16 residues. From germline, CDR1 is SGHNT and CDR2 YENEEA. CDR3 sequence reads: CASSLDYRGRNYEQYF. The CDR3 bases are TGTGCCAGCAGCTTAGATTACAGGGGGCGGAATTACGAGCAGTACTTC.